This T cell receptor (beta chain) derives from a study of T cell clusters in autoimmune cytopenias (dated by TCRdb to 2018 to 2020). Broadly, across the study: Healthy donor controls had a mean age of almost 57 years and a median age of about 62 years, with about 50% of the 43 female. The median TRB sequencing depth was 50,000 to 60,000 reads per sample, and the median number of distinct TRB clonotypes was about 2,400 per sample. Alongside healthy, CLL and autoimmune hepatitis controls, autoimmune cytopenia patients had their peripheral blood TRB and IGH repertoires sequenced at active disease and again during treatment follow-up. The study aimed to test whether autoimmune cytopenia patients carry a disease-specific immune repertoire signature usable as a blood-based biomarker. Controls were over 20 age-matched healthy donors for primary cytopenia and 14 age-matched CLL patients for secondary cytopenia. Autoimmune hepatitis repertoires were compared with those of some 25 age- and sex-matched healthy donors. What the research found in general, with its limitations: The cluster-lack signature was not seen for secondary cytopenia versus CLL, apparently masked by the dominant lymphoma-associated repertoire. The T cell clusters were defined in silico only, and their functional role remained to be validated experimentally. TRB repertoire shifts, with less even repertoires in secondary cytopenia and CLL, mostly reflected lymphoma bias rather than autoimmunity. GLIPH results suggested that primary autoimmune cytopenia patients were missing physiological T cell clusters, with 51 clusters found only in healthy donors compared with over 15 found only in patients. Around 3-fold more exclusive TRB clusters were observed in healthy donors than in active autoimmune hepatitis patients, consistent with an autoimmunity-wide signature.

TRB amplification used about 230 ng of peripheral blood genomic DNA, around 40,000 genome equivalents, per sample. This clonotype is medium-sized (0.01 to 0.1%), judged from its frequency; no count is recorded. What antigen it recognizes has not been identified. Multiplex PCR with a touch-down protocol amplified TRB rearrangements, with the TRB-A and TRB-B primer pools combined in a single tube. Two consecutive PCR reactions with Phusion HS II polymerase added Illumina adapters and sample indices to the amplicons. The amplicons were purified from gel with the NucleoSpin Gel and PCR Clean-up kit, after which the amplicons were quantified by Qubit and checked for quality on an Agilent 2100 Bioanalyzer. Libraries were sequenced on an Illumina MiSeq using 600-cycle, single-indexed, paired-end runs. As for the authors' bioinformatics: Alignment and assembly of TRB reads were performed with MiXCR version 2.1.12 and the default MiXCR reference library. A clone was defined by each unique CDR3 nucleotide sequence, and the analysis included only productive sequences with two or more reads. Alpha-parameterized diversity profiles (alpha 0 to 5), including the Shannon (alpha 1) and Simpson (alpha 2) indices, were computed with an R script to assess repertoire diversity. Combinatorial TRB VJ usage was calculated with the tcR package and was compared between cohorts by principal component analysis performed with ade4. GLIPH clustering of TCRbeta CDR3s was carried out on cohort pairs matched by age and read depth, and cluster frequencies were compared by Wilcoxon test. TCRdb reprocessed the sequencing reads and holds a single record per CDR3 protein sequence, with no DNA. The V and J calls follow TCRdb's processing rather than the paper's. In this sample's table one finds some 11,000 distinct CDR3 sequences. 3.3% of the sample belongs to the ten largest clones.

Reading the germline V gene gives CDR1 MNHEY and CDR2 SVGAGI. Measured from the cysteine to the phenylalanine, the CDR3 is 14 residues long. No DNA sequence is on record. These records were also assigned to another study, of T cell repertoires in aging, cancer and after chemotherapy. Taken from the second paper: Donors spanned six age groups from 30 or younger to 70 or older, with at least three individuals per group. Healthy donor control TCR repertoires were recorded over several months to years and showed clear clonal overlap across re-sampling. In total, the full dataset held 8.9 million or so TCR reads. Untreated patients with hematological or solid cancers showed significantly lower blood TCR diversity and higher clonality than age-matched healthy donors. In healthy donors, the decline in TCR diversity with age was mainly explained by loss of richness, whereas in cancer patients loss of evenness was also found to contribute. Median generation probability increased over the chemotherapy interval in both cancer cohorts, suggesting repertoire reconstitution through rebound thymic output. It was noted by the authors that conclusions about immunological memory after chemotherapy cannot be drawn from the repertoire data. The study profiled peripheral blood TCR beta repertoires from healthy donors and cancer patients to examine immunoaging and T cell reconstitution after chemotherapy. Alongside around 97 healthy donors serving as a reference group, the cohort included approximately 220 cancer patients, of whom some 90 had hematological cancers and 120 to 130 had solid cancers. TRB sequences were processed with MiXCR versions 2.12 and 3.0.5. Shannon diversity, evenness, clonality (one minus evenness), and alpha-parameterized diversity profiles from alpha 0 to 5 were included as repertoire metrics. Generation probabilities of clones in paired pre- and post-chemotherapy samples were computed with the IGoR algorithm.

This receptor was identified in a human donor in good health. Here the chain combines TRBV6-5 and TRBJ2-7; TCRdb outputs TRBD1, but without DNA this stays unchecked. The material sequenced was peripheral blood. The CDR3 sequence is CASSLGAVGYEQYF.